The rows below give T cell receptor beta chains drawn from one sample of a study of OX40 agonist ivuxolimab in advanced cancers. The repertoire was sequenced with immunoSEQ multiplex PCR; TCRdb's copy has only in-frame clones and lacks some. The sample has almost 80,000 clones, about nine tenths seen once. The sample here was CD4+ or CD8+ T cells sorted from blood, taken in a trial of the OX40 agonist ivuxolimab. The receptors were gathered from an adult with an advanced solid tumor such as melanoma, head and neck, liver or kidney cancer. Both conserved end residues are trimmed from each CDR3. Clone size is not always given. Where it is, it says once, few, many or a class for expanded clones.

-,TRBV5-1,11,ASSLYSTGELF
-,TRBV15,15,ATSGKRSASESSEQY
-,TRBV15,13,ATSRDGRSTDTQY
-,TRBV11-2,14,ASSLDTLGVYNEQF
-,TRBV5-6,14,ASSLGRGGRKTEAF
-,TRBV7-9,14,ASSLSLTGTSYEQY
-,TRBV18,14,ASSKLLAGLYNEQF
-,TRBV7-9,14,ASSPRGSSNTGELF
-,TRBV7-2,14,ASSFPAARTYNEQF
-,TRBV7-9,12,ASSLVAPAGTQY
-,TRBV15,12,ATSRGQPKETQY
few,TRBV29-1,11,SVERTENTEAF
-,TRBV14,14,ASSPRLQGAQNGYT
once,TRBV5-5,11,ASSLRNTGELF
-,TRBV7-9,16,ASSLSAARGYSGNTIY
-,TRBV4-1,14,ASSQGTGVTDYGYT
few,TRBV25-1,12,ATGDRANTGELF
-,TRBV6-6,12,ASRRQQESYEQY
once,TRBV5-3,14,ARSPRGVHEQYEQY
-,TRBV19,13,ASSRRDRNTGELF
-,TRBV7-2,12,ASSLGREYYEQY
once,TRBV19,12,ASSPGRGNYGYT
-,TRBV19,12,ASSIGTGGVEQY
-,TRBV18,11,ASSLRTGDGYT
-,TRBV14,17,ASSQDVVMDLGGYNEQF
-,TRBV28,12,ASSRGRTVYEQY
once,TRBV7-9,12,ASDLGFENQPQH
-,TRBV19,12,ASSTTGIGETQY
-,TRBV5-4,12,ASWRPGEHYGYT
-,TRBV7-7,13,ASSLGTGGWETQY
-,TRBV28,16,ASSSPRGQGGLYTEAF
medium-sized,TRBV6-4,14,ASSDSAGTGPGGYT
-,TRBV5-5,15,ASSPGGGPFMNTEAF
-,TRBV5-6,15,ASGYGSDSFLSYEQY
once,TRBV19,12,ASSTGQGESPLH
-,TRBV27,15,ASSATGTWYSNQPQH
-,TRBV23-1,13,ASSQETGGGGEQY
few,TRBV10-3,9,ATSRQETQY
-,TRBV2,13,ASSAGRPLYNEQF
-,TRBV28,12,ASRTGDGTYEQY
-,TRBV7-8,14,ASSLVPGGSYNEQF
-,TRBV7-2,14,ASSLEVVTDLYGYT
-,TRBV5-1,14,ASSLALAGGPDTQY
-,TRBV19,11,ASSTGSNQPQH
-,TRBV18,14,ASSPPGAGRAETQY
-,TRBV4-2,11,ASSLPSAIWYT
-,TRBV10-3,9,AISDLTEQF
-,TRBV2,11,ASSDGAGETQY
-,TRBV30,11,AWSSSEIYEQY
-,TRBV19,13,ASSDRRGIDNEQF
-,TRBV2,12,ASSELAWGSEQF
-,TRBV11-1,13,ASSLTRTSGNTIY
-,TRBV28,10,ASNLGGYGYT